Following are 23 T cell receptor beta chains from one sample sequenced in a study of blood T cell repertoires in COVID-19. Only in-frame clones appear in the TCRdb table, and some are missing; sequencing was by immunoSEQ multiplex PCR. The sample lists roughly 180,000 clones; 75% to 90% were seen once. The sample was PBMCs or T cells enriched from blood (not recorded which). The receptors shown here come from a woman aged 30 to 39 who had recovered from COVID-19.

This chain uses TRBV4-1 with TRBJ2-1, with 11 nucleotides matching TRBD1. In germline, CDR1 is MGHRA, CDR2 YSYEKL. The V segment lost 0 bases and the J segment 4 bases; nucleotides outside the gene matches: 2. CDR3 size: 16 residues. The CDR3 reads CASSQDGTGGYNEQFF. CDR3 DNA sequence: TGCGCCAGCAGCCAAGATGGGACAGGGGGATACAATGAGCAGTTCTTC.

V and J are TRBV2 and TRBJ2-5; D uncertain. Germline V gives CDR1 SNHLY, CDR2 FYNNEI. The CDR3 runs 14 residues. Trimming removed 5 bases at V and 2 bases at J, with 12 bases between. The CDR3 bases are TGTGCCAGCAGTTTCGAGGCCCTACAAGAGACCCAGTACTTC. It specifies CASSFEALQETQYF.

The chain has TRBV20-1 and TRBJ1-2, with 7 positions matching TRBD1. CDR1 DFQATT and CDR2 SNEGSKA come from the germline V gene (reference sequence). Trimming removed 6 bases from V and 8 bases from J; junction bases left unmatched: 6. This CDR3 spans 11 amino acids. CDR3 residues: CSARGTVGYTF. The CDR3 DNA sequence: TGCAGTGCCAGGGGGACAGTCGGCTACACCTTC.

The J gene is TRBJ1-1, the V gene TRBV19; TRBD1 might be the D (5 bases). The CDR3 is 15 amino acids. The germline gives CDR1 LNHDA, CDR2 SQIVND (reference sequence). V lost 0 bases to trimming and J lost 11 bases, with 19 bases between them. The CDR3 reads CASSIDRGTSQRAFF. The CDR3 coding sequence is TGTGCCAGTAGTATAGATCGGGGGACGTCGCAGAGGGCTTTCTTT.

This chain links TRBV5-1 with TRBJ1-2; D might be TRBD1 (5 bases). Germline CDR1 is SGHRS and CDR2 is YFSETQ. This CDR3 comprises 18 residues. V lost 0 bases to trimming and J lost 5 bases, with 23 bases between them. The CDR3 DNA follows: TGCGCCAGCAGCTTGGCCCGGTCAGGGTTGAGAAATATGTATGGCTACACCTTC. It yields the protein CASSLARSGLRNMYGYTF.

The chain is built from TRBV5-5 and TRBJ1-1, with TRBD1 matching over 7 bases. Germline V CDR1 and CDR2: SGHKS, YYEKEE (reference sequence). V was pared by 4 bases and J by 2 bases, with 11 bases of the junction left unmatched. The CDR3 contains 16 residues. The CDR3 reads CASSLDREATNTEAFF. The CDR3 DNA sequence: TGTGCCAGCAGCCTAGACAGGGAGGCCACCAACACTGAAGCTTTCTTT.

The gene calls are TRBV7-2 and TRBJ1-6; D is perhaps TRBD1 (6 bases). Germline CDR1 and CDR2: SGHTA and FQGNSA. V was cut by 4 bases and J by 9 bases, with 16 bases left in between. The CDR3 is 15 residues long. DNA of the CDR3: TGTGCCAGCAGCTCACAGGGAAGTCTTGCTTCACCCCTCCACTTT. Translation: CASSSQGSLASPLHF.

This clone appeared a few times. The rearrangement uses TRBV30 and TRBJ1-2; D is uncertain. The germline V gene has CDR1 GTSNPN and CDR2 SVGIG (reference sequence). The CDR3 loop spans 11 amino acids. CDR3 loop: CSTIGRNGYTF. The DNA of the CDR3 is TGTTCAACAATTGGCAGGAATGGCTACACCTTC.

V is TRBV9 and J is TRBJ1-6; tentatively, D is TRBD1 (6 bases). The CDR3 consists of 15 residues. V was cut by 1 base and J by 8 bases, with 13 bases left in between. Germline CDR1 and CDR2: SGDLS and YYNGEE. CDR3 loop: CASSVNTGSDSPLHF. DNA of the CDR3: TGTGCCAGCAGCGTAAACACAGGGTCGGATTCACCCCTCCACTTT. Complete variable domain (other parts from reference TRBV9 and TRBJ1-6): DSGVTQTPKHLITATGQRVTLRCSPRSGDLSVYWYQQSLDQGLQFLIQYYNGEERAKGNILERFSAQQFPDLHSELNLSSLELGDSALYFCASSVNTGSDSPLHFGNGTRLTVT.

This sequence joins TRBV6-2 or TRBV6-3 and TRBJ2-5; TRBD2 matches 16 bases. V lost 5 bases and J lost 4; bases outside the gene matches: 16. This CDR3 has 20 residues. Germline V gene data show CDR1 as MNHEY and CDR2 as SVGEGT. Here the CDR3 reads CASSTRTSGTSGRARETQYF. In DNA, the CDR3 is TGTGCCAGCAGTACCCGCACGTCCGGGACTAGCGGGAGGGCCCGAGAGACCCAGTACTTC.

DNA for the CDR3: TGTGCCAGCAGCTTCGCCAGGGGAGCTTTCTTT. This gives the protein CASSFARGAFF. V is TRBV7-9 and J is TRBJ1-1, with D possibly being TRBD1 (6 bases). CDR1 and CDR2 from the germline V gene are SEHNR and FQNEAQ (reference sequence). The CDR3 spans 11 residues. Between the trimmed V and J ends, which lost 3 bases and 10 bases, there was a span of 9 bases. The full variable domain, in which reference TRBV7-9 and TRBJ1-1 provide the parts outside the CDR3, is DTGVSQNPRHKITKRGQNVTFRCDPISEHNRLYWYRQTLGQGPEFLTYFQNEAQLEKSRLLSDRFSAERPKGSFSTLEIQRTEQGDSAMYLCASSFARGAFFGQGTRLTVV.

The chain recombines TRBV7-8 with TRBJ1-1; 7 nucleotides line up with TRBD1. CDR1 and CDR2 from the germline V gene are SGHVS and FQNEAQ. This CDR3 comprises 14 residues. The V and J ends lost 1 base and 5 bases, in that order; junction bases with no gene match: 4. The CDR3 is CASSLGQGVTEAFF. The CDR3 DNA reads TGTGCCAGCAGCTTAGGGCAGGGGGTTACTGAAGCTTTCTTT.

The V gene is TRBV24-1, the J gene TRBJ1-1, with a tentative D call TRBD1 (6 bases). This CDR3 has 14 residues. V lost 8 bases and J lost 1, with 13 bases in between. Germline assignment: CDR1 KGHDR and CDR2 SFDVKD. The CDR3 sequence is CATTKGGENTEAFF. CDR3 coding DNA: TGTGCCACCACCAAGGGGGGGGAGAACACTGAAGCTTTCTTT.

The V and J genes are TRBV19 and TRBJ1-2; 9 nucleotides align to TRBD1. CDR3 length: 13 amino acids. The germline CDR1 and CDR2 sequences are LNHDA and SQIVND (reference sequence). Unmatched junction bases numbered 5, after V lost 8 bases and J lost 4 bases. In DNA, the CDR3 is TGTGCCAGTCTCCAACAGGGGGCCTATGGCTACACCTTC. It encodes CASLQQGAYGYTF.

The V gene is TRBV11-2, the J gene TRBJ1-1; TRBD1 is a possible D gene (5 bases). The CDR3 sequence is 16 residues long. V shed 3 bases and J shed 0 bases, with 14 bases lying between them. Germline loops: CDR1 SGHAT, CDR2 FQNNGV. The CDR3 DNA reads as TGTGCCAGCAGCTTTACTTTGCCGGGGGTGAACACTGAAGCTTTCTTT. It yields the protein CASSFTLPGVNTEAFF.

This chain links TRBV7-2 with TRBJ2-2, with 7 bases matching TRBD1. The CDR3 runs to 16 residues. CDR1 SGHTA and CDR2 FQGNSA come from the germline V gene. J gave up 4 bases and V 5 bases, and 10 bases lay outside the gene matches. The CDR3 coding sequence is TGTGCCAGCAGCCCCGAGGACAGGCGCACCACCGGGGAGCTGTTTTTT. The encoded protein is CASSPEDRRTTGELFF.

The chain combines TRBV30 with TRBJ1-5; D ambiguous. This CDR3 spans 15 amino acids. CDR1 is GTSNPN, CDR2 SVGIG, per germline (reference sequence). V dropped 2 bases and J dropped 0 bases, with 11 bases sitting between them. CDR3 sequence (DNA): TGTGCCTGGAGTCAAAAGCGGGTTAGCAATCAGCCCCAGCATTTT. Encoded protein: CAWSQKRVSNQPQHF.

The chain links TRBV28 to TRBJ1-4, with D unclear. Germline values: CDR1 MDHEN, CDR2 SYDVKM. CDR3 length equals 15 residues. V was cut by 6 bases and J by 0 bases, with 11 bases left in between. The CDR3 reads CASRNRQTTNEKLFF. In DNA, the CDR3 is TGTGCCAGCAGAAACCGACAAACAACTAATGAAAAACTGTTTTTT.

The chain joins TRBV18 to TRBJ1-1, with 8 bases aligning to TRBD1. Germline CDR1 and CDR2: KGHSH and LQKENI. J gave up 6 bases and V 4 bases, and 4 bases lay outside the gene matches. The CDR3 length is 13 residues. DNA for the CDR3: TGTGCCAGCTCACTGCACAGGGGGGCTGAAGCTTTCTTT. Its protein product is CASSLHRGAEAFF.

The chain combines TRBV4-1 with TRBJ1-1; D gene uncertain. This CDR3 contains 13 residues. Germline lookup yields CDR1 MGHRA and CDR2 YSYEKL. The V gene lost 4 bases and the J gene lost 0 bases, with 6 bases spanning the gap. The DNA of the CDR3 is TGCGCCAGCAGCCCGGCGGTGAACACTGAAGCTTTCTTT. Protein sequence: CASSPAVNTEAFF.

This sequence joins TRBV11-3 and TRBJ1-1; D is unresolved. This CDR3 spans 16 amino acids. The V gene's germline CDR1 is SGHNT and CDR2 YENEEA. V lost 8 bases to trimming and J lost 3 bases, with 22 bases between them. The CDR3 is CASGQTRLLGDTEAFF. In nucleotides, the CDR3 is TGTGCCAGCGGCCAAACTCGACTGCTCGGGGACACTGAAGCTTTCTTT.

The chain recombines TRBV5-6 with TRBJ1-2; 8 bases are shared with TRBD1. Germline-derived CDR1 and CDR2 are SGHDT and YYEEEE. This CDR3 has 13 amino acids. J lost 6 bases, V lost 0 bases, and 1 base had no gene match. CDR3 amino acids: CASSLAGGDGYTF. CDR3 coding DNA: TGTGCCAGCAGCTTGGCAGGGGGCGATGGCTACACCTTC.

This chain uses TRBV6-2 or TRBV6-3 with TRBJ2-7, with D hard to call. Germline-derived CDR1 and CDR2 are MNHEY and SVGEGT. The CDR3 sequence is 14 residues long. Trimming cost V 2 bases and J 4 bases, with 12 bases left between them. The CDR3, as DNA: TGTGCCAGCAGTTACCCCGGAGACCGGTACGAGCAGTACTTC. This translates into CASSYPGDRYEQYF.